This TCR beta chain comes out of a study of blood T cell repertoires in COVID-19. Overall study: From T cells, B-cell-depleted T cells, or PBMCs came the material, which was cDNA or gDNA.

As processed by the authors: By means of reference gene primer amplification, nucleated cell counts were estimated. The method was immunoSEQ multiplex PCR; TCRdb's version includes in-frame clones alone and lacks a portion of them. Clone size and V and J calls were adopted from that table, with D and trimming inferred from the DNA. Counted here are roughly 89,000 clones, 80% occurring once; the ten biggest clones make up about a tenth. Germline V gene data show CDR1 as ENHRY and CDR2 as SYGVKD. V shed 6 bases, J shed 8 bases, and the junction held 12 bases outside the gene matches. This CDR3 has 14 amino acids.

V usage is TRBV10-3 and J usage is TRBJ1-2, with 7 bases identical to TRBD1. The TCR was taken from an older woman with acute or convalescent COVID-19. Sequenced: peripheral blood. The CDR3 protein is CAISPNRGRDGYTF. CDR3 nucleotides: TGTGCCATCAGCCCGAACAGGGGTAGGGACGGCTACACCTTC.